A selection of T cell receptor beta chains follows, all from one sample in a study of cytomegalovirus exposure and HLA in healthy donors. Only in-frame clones appear in the TCRdb table, and some are missing; sequencing was by immunoSEQ multiplex PCR. The sample carries under 200,000 clones, roughly 78% recorded once. The sample was PBMCs. Receptor source: a woman in her forties in good health and CMV-seronegative. The CDR3 runs from the conserved cysteine through the conserved F or W. D genes are given only for firm matches. Rows give clone size only sometimes, using once, few, many, or a class for an expanded clone.

-,-,TRBV15,TRBJ1-5,TGTGCCACCAGCATTTCGGACACTTATCAGCCCCAGCATTTT,CATSISDTYQPQHF
-,-,TRBV5-1,TRBJ1-5,TGCGCCAGCAGCTTGGGTTGGGGAGGCAATCAGCCCCAGCATTTT,CASSLGWGGNQPQHF
-,-,TRBV12-5,TRBJ1-2,TGTGCTAGTGGTTTGGTAGACACGGCAGCTAACTATGGCTACACCTTC,CASGLVDTAANYGYTF
-,-,TRBV11-1,TRBJ2-1,TGTGCCAGCAGCGCAGAGCGAGAGCAGTTCTTC,CASSAEREQFF
-,-,TRBV6-1,TRBJ1-1,TGTGCCAGCAATGGAGACCGGAACACTGAAGCTTTCTTT,CASNGDRNTEAFF
-,-,TRBV14,TRBJ2-7,TGTGCCAGCAGCCGGGGACTCTCCTACGAGCAGTACTTC,CASSRGLSYEQYF
-,-,TRBV29-1,TRBJ1-1,TGCAGCGTTGAAGGGGCCTATAGTGAAGCTTTCTTT,CSVEGAYSEAFF
TRBD2,-,TRBV30,TRBJ2-3,TGTGCCTGGAGTGGAACTCGGGAGGGCACAGATACGCAGTATTTT,CAWSGTREGTDTQYF
-,-,TRBV7-3,TRBJ1-1,TGTGCCAGCAGCCCCTCGGTGAGGGTAGCTGAAGCTTTCTTT,CASSPSVRVAEAFF
-,-,TRBV5-1,TRBJ2-2,TGCGCCAGCAGCCCCCTGTCCGGGGAGCTGTTTTTT,CASSPLSGELFF
TRBD1,once,TRBV6-5,TRBJ2-3,TGTGCCAGCAGTCAAGGGACAGGGGGTGTAGATACGCAGTATTTT,CASSQGTGGVDTQYF
-,few,TRBV19,TRBJ2-7,TGTGCCAGTCGTGGAGGGAAGTACGAGCAGTACTTC,CASRGGKYEQYF
-,-,TRBV19,TRBJ2-5,TGTGCCAGTAGTATCTCAGAGACCCAGTACTTC,CASSISETQYF
-,-,TRBV5-6,TRBJ2-5,TGTGCCAGCAGCGACCAACTCGGAGGGGAAGAGACCCAGTACTTC,CASSDQLGGEETQYF
TRBD1,-,TRBV5-1,TRBJ1-1,TGCGCCAGCAGCTATAACACCCAGGGGGATAGAAAAGCTTTCTTT,CASSYNTQGDRKAFF
-,-,TRBV5-1,TRBJ2-3,TGCGCCAGCAGCTTGGCCGTGTTGACAGCTACAGATACGCAGTATTTT,CASSLAVLTATDTQYF